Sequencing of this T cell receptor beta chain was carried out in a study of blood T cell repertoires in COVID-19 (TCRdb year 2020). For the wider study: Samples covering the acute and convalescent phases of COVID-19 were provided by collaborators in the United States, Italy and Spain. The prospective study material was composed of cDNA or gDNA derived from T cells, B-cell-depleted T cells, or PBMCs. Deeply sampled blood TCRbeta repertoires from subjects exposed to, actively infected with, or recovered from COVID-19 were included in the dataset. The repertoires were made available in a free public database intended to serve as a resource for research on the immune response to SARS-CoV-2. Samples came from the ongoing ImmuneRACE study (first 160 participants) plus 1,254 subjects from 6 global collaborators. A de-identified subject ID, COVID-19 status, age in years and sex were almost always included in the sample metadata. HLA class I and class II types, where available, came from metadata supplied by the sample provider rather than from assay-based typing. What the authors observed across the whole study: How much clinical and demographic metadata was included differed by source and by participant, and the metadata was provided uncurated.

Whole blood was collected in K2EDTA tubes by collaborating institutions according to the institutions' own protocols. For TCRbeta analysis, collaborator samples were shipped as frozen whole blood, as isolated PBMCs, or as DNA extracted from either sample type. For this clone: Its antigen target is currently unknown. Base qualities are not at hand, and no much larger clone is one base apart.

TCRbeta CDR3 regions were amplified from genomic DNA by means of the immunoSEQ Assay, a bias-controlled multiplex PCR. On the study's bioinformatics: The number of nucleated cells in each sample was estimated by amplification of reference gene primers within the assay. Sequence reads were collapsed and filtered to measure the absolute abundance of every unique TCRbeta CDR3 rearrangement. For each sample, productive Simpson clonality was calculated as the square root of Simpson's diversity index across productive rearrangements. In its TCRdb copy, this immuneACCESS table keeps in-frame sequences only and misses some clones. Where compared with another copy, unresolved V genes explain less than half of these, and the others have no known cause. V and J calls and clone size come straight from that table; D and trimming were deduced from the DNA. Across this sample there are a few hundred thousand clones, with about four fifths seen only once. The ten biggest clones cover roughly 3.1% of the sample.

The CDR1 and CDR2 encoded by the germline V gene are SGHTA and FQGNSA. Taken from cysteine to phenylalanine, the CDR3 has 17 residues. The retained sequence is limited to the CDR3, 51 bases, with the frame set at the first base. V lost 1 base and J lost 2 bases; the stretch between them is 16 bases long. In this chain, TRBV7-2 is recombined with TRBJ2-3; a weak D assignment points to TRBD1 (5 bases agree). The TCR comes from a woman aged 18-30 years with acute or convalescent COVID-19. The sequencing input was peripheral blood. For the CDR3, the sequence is CASSLGQGRFPTDTQYF. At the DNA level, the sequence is TGTGCCAGCAGCTTAGGTCAGGGCCGTTTTCCCACAGATACGCAGTATTTT.